The TCR beta chain described here comes from a study of T cell changes during pregnancy in multiple sclerosis. The sample holds a few counts of this clone. Germline V CDR1 and CDR2: SGHTA, FQGNSA. V lost 1 base, J lost 5 bases, and 6 bases lay in between. CDR3 length: 13 amino acids. Method: immunoSEQ multiplex PCR; TCRdb's copy keeps in-frame clones and lacks some. The sample holds almost 40,000 clones, approximately 90% seen once. The material sequenced was CD4+ T cells from peripheral blood mononuclear cells, taken in the third trimester of pregnancy. This TCR came from a female donor in good health, enrolled as a control in a pregnancy study. This chain uses TRBV7-2 with TRBJ1-5; D not certain. The CDR3 bases are TGTGCCAGCAGCTTAGGGGCGTATCAGCCCCAGCATTTT. Translated, it gives CASSLGAYQPQHF.